The 12 T cell receptor beta chains given below trace back to one sample, sequenced in a study of blood T cell repertoires in COVID-19. Sequencing was performed with immunoSEQ multiplex PCR; in TCRdb, only in-frame clones are kept and a portion is missing. The profile shows about 80,000 clones, approximately 84% of them singletons. Sequencing was done on a sample of peripheral blood. These receptors originate from a man between 60 and 70 years old with active or convalescent COVID-19.

The V gene is TRBV3-1 (or the pseudogene TRBV3-2), the J gene TRBJ2-7; 9 nucleotides match TRBD1. The CDR3 loop spans 14 amino acids. V lost 1 base and J lost 4; bases outside the gene matches: 2. Germline CDR1 and CDR2: LGHDT and YNNKEL (reference sequence). In DNA form, the CDR3 reads TGTGCCAGCAGCCAAGGGACAGGGGAATACGAGCAGTACTTC. Amino acids: CASSQGTGEYEQYF.

The V gene is TRBV7-9, the J gene TRBJ1-3; TRBD1 matches at 8 bases. V dropped 4 bases and J dropped 8; count of bases not matched to a gene: 16. Germline V gene data show CDR1 as SEHNR and CDR2 as FQNEAQ (reference sequence). The CDR3 runs 17 residues. This CDR3 reads CASSSYREDRAGYTIYF. The CDR3 DNA sequence: TGTGCCAGCAGCTCATACCGTGAGGACAGGGCCGGGTACACCATATATTTT.

The chain combines TRBV6-1 with TRBJ2-4; TRBD2 is a possible D gene (6 bases). Trimming stripped 1 base from V and 0 bases from J, with 10 bases between. This CDR3 has 16 residues. Germline V gives CDR1 MNHNS, CDR2 SASEGT. This chain's CDR3 is CASSEGGEIAKNIQYF. The CDR3 coding sequence is TGTGCCAGCAGTGAAGGGGGGGAGATAGCCAAAAACATTCAGTACTTC.

The rearrangement uses TRBV15 and TRBJ2-1, with D possibly being TRBD2 (5 bases). Germline values: CDR1 LNHNV, CDR2 YYDKDF (reference sequence). The CDR3 totals 16 residues. V was shortened by 1 base and J by 3 bases, with 13 bases between the two germline ends. In DNA, the CDR3 is TGTGCCACCAGCAGAGGGGGAGACGGTAGCTACAATGAGCAGTTCTTC. As protein: CATSRGGDGSYNEQFF.

The chain employs TRBV2 and TRBJ2-3; D remains unclear. The CDR3 length is 15 residues. CDR1 and CDR2 from the germline V gene are SNHLY and FYNNEI. Trimming stripped 5 bases from V and 0 bases from J, with 12 bases between. The CDR3 loop reads CASSQTRPSTDTQYF. DNA for the CDR3: TGTGCCAGCAGTCAGACAAGACCGAGCACAGATACGCAGTATTTT.

This clone was detected a few times. This chain joins TRBV7-2 and TRBJ2-1, with D tentatively TRBD2 (6 bases). The CDR3 sequence is 16 residues long. Per the germline V gene, CDR1 is SGHTA and CDR2 is FQGNSA. Trimming stripped 0 bases from V and 2 bases from J, with 11 bases between. As DNA, the CDR3 is TGTGCCAGCAGCTTAGCGGGGGGATACACCTACAATGAGCAGTTCTTC. This sequence encodes CASSLAGGYTYNEQFF.

The chain is built from TRBV18 and TRBJ2-5; perhaps TRBD1 as D (6 bases). Germline loops: CDR1 KGHSH, CDR2 LQKENI. The ends were cut back, 6 bases at V and 5 bases at J, with 19 bases in the middle. This CDR3 is built from 15 residues. The CDR3 sequence is CASSLDRSRRETQYF. The CDR3, as DNA: TGTGCCAGCTCCCTCGACAGGTCGCGGCGGGAGACCCAGTACTTC.

The rearrangement joins TRBV7-2 to TRBJ2-5; 11 bases map to TRBD2. Per germline, CDR1 SGHTA and CDR2 FQGNSA. This CDR3 contains 16 residues. J lost 5 bases, V lost 1 base, and 6 bases had no gene match. The chain's CDR3 is CASSLGLAGGGETQYF. CDR3 sequence (DNA): TGTGCCAGCAGCTTAGGCCTAGCGGGGGGTGGGGAGACCCAGTACTTC.

The rearrangement uses TRBV18 and TRBJ1-1; D ambiguous. The V gene's germline CDR1 is KGHSH and CDR2 LQKENI. V lost 0 bases, J lost 0 bases, and 8 bases lay in between. This CDR3 is built from 15 residues. The CDR3 DNA reads as TGTGCCAGCTCACCACCGGGGAGCATGAACACTGAAGCTTTCTTT. The encoded protein is CASSPPGSMNTEAFF.

J is TRBJ1-1 and V is TRBV6-6; 8 bases line up with TRBD1. The CDR3 covers 12 residues. Losses at the gene ends were 10 bases for V and 1 base for J; bases not matched to a gene: 2. Looked up from germline, CDR1 is MNHNY and CDR2 is SVGAGI (reference sequence). CDR3: CATGQGNTEAFF. CDR3 bases: TGTGCCACCGGACAGGGGAACACTGAAGCTTTCTTT.

This chain joins TRBV9 and TRBJ1-3; D gene unclear. The CDR3 loop spans 12 amino acids. Germline V CDR1 and CDR2: SGDLS, YYNGEE. The V and J ends lost 7 bases and 6 bases respectively, with 11 bases between them. As DNA, the CDR3 is TGTGCCAGCTCCCGGGAGGTAAACACCATATATTTT. As protein: CASSREVNTIYF.

The chain uses TRBV7-3 and TRBJ1-1; 8 bases align to TRBD1. Germline-derived CDR1 and CDR2 are SGHTA and FQGTGA. This CDR3 is built from 15 residues. Losses at the gene ends were 5 bases for V and 3 bases for J; bases not matched to a gene: 8. The CDR3 DNA reads TGTGCCAGCAGCACCTCAGGGGGCGACTACACTGAAGCTTTCTTT. This sequence encodes CASSTSGGDYTEAFF.